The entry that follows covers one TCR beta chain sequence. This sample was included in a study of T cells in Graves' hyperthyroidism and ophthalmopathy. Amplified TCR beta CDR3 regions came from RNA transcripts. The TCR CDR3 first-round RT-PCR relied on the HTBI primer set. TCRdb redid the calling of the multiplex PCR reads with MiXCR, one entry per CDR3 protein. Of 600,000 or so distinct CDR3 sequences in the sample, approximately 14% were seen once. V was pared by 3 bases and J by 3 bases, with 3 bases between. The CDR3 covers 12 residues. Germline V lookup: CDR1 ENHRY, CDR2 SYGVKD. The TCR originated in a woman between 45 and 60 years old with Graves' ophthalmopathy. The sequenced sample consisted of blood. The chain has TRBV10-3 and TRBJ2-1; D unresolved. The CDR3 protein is CAISDNYNEQFF. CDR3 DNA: TGTGCCATCAGTGACAACTACAATGAGCAGTTCTTC.